The rows below give T cell receptor beta chains drawn from one sample of a study of shared clonotypes between healthy human individuals. The table came from immunoSEQ multiplex PCR; TCRdb's copy has only in-frame clones and leaves some out. The sample lists a few hundred thousand clones; around 87% were seen once. What was sequenced was memory CD8+ T cells sorted from blood. These receptors were collected from a man aged 18-30 years in good health. Each CDR3 is given with its conserved first and last residue. D genes are given only for firm matches. Clone sizes are given selectively: once, few, many, or a class where the clone is expanded.

TRBV4-3	.	.	TRBJ2-7	CASSQVGSYEQYF	TGCGCCAGCAGCCAAGTGGGCAGCTACGAGCAGTACTTC
TRBV6-1	.	.	TRBJ1-1	CASSVRERYTEAFF	TGTGCCAGCAGTGTCCGGGAAAGGTACACTGAAGCTTTCTTT
TRBV30	TRBD1	.	TRBJ2-5	CAWSSGTGQETQYF	TGTGCCTGGAGTTCCGGGACAGGGCAAGAGACCCAGTACTTC
TRBV7-9	.	.	TRBJ2-3	CASSLLEPMTDTQYF	TGTGCCAGCAGCTTACTAGAACCTATGACAGATACGCAGTATTTT
TRBV6-5	.	.	TRBJ2-1	CASSYLTGYNEQFF	TGTGCCAGCAGTTACTTAACAGGGTACAATGAGCAGTTCTTC
TRBV27	.	.	TRBJ2-7	CASSVQGYEQYF	TGTGCCAGCAGTGTCCAGGGTTACGAGCAGTACTTC
TRBV4-1	.	.	TRBJ2-5	CASSQVKVVQETQYF	TGCGCCAGCAGCCAAGTAAAGGTAGTCCAGGAGACCCAGTACTTC
TRBV2	TRBD2	.	TRBJ2-1	CASSWTSGDEQFF	TGTGCCAGCAGTTGGACTAGCGGGGATGAGCAGTTCTTC
TRBV6-5	.	.	TRBJ1-6	CASMRTEYNSPLHF	TGTGCCAGCATGAGGACAGAGTATAATTCACCCCTCCACTTT
TRBV9	TRBD2	.	TRBJ2-4	CASSVALAGGPENIQYF	TGTGCCAGCAGCGTAGCCCTAGCGGGGGGGCCGGAAAACATTCAGTACTTC
TRBV13	.	.	TRBJ1-2	CASSLEGDYGYTF	TGTGCCAGCAGCCTAGAGGGGGACTATGGCTACACCTTC
TRBV11-2	.	once	TRBJ2-1	CASSPTPGGDGFF	TGTGCCAGCAGCCCCACCCCCGGGGGAGACGGGTTCTTC
TRBV4-1	TRBD1	many	TRBJ1-1	CASSLVPGQGENTEAFF	TGCGCCAGCAGCCTCGTCCCGGGACAGGGGGAGAACACTGAAGCTTTCTTT
TRBV13	.	.	TRBJ2-5	CASSQRQTQETQYF	TGTGCCAGCAGCCAGAGACAGACCCAAGAGACCCAGTACTTC
TRBV6-1	.	.	TRBJ1-6	CASSEDRTDNSPLHF	TGTGCCAGCAGTGAGGACAGAACCGATAATTCGCCCCTCCACTTT
TRBV5-1	TRBD1	.	TRBJ2-5	CASSFRDRARETQYF	TGCGCCAGCAGCTTCCGGGACAGGGCCCGAGAGACCCAGTACTTC
TRBV30	.	.	TRBJ1-1	CAWSALRKSYTEAFF	TGTGCCTGGAGTGCTTTAAGGAAGTCGTACACTGAAGCTTTCTTT
TRBV13	.	.	TRBJ1-2	CASSLRDYGYTF	TGTGCCAGCAGCTTACGGGACTATGGCTACACCTTC
TRBV6-5	.	.	TRBJ2-1	CASSTRPPYNEQFF	TGTGCCAGCAGTACTCGGCCTCCCTACAATGAGCAGTTCTTC
TRBV7-9	.	.	TRBJ2-1	CASSLPPYNEQFF	TGTGCCAGCAGCCTCCCCCCATACAATGAGCAGTTCTTC
TRBV7-6	TRBD2	.	TRBJ2-2	CASSLPTPGTSGANTGELFF	TGTGCCAGCAGCTTACCGACCCCCGGGACTAGCGGAGCGAACACCGGGGAGCTGTTTTTT
TRBV6-5	.	.	TRBJ2-2	CASSYGVNTGELFF	TGTGCCAGCAGTTACGGCGTAAACACCGGGGAGCTGTTTTTT
TRBV18	.	.	TRBJ1-2	CASSPTGYSYGYTF	TGTGCCAGCTCACCCACAGGGTATAGTTATGGCTACACCTTC
TRBV27	.	once	TRBJ2-2	CASTTPTASNTGELFF	TGTGCCAGCACCACCCCGACAGCGTCAAACACCGGGGAGCTGTTTTTT
TRBV9	.	.	TRBJ1-1	CASSPLNTEAFF	TGTGCCAGCAGCCCTCTAAACACTGAAGCTTTCTTT